This T cell receptor beta chain was sequenced in a study of cytotoxic CD8 clonotypes in ibrutinib-treated CLL. Whole-study findings and limits: Clonality increased at ibrutinib response, then returned toward baseline at progression.

For this clone: The antigen remains undetermined.

V lost 6 bases to trimming and J lost 6 bases, with 14 bases between them. The CDR3 contains 14 residues. Germline CDR1 and CDR2: MNHEY and SMNVEV (reference sequence). Profiled with immunoSEQ multiplex PCR; TCRdb holds only in-frame clones, not every one. The sample yields 270,000 or so clones, less than 85% seen once. The chain uses TRBV27 and TRBJ1-4; D remains unclear. This receptor was taken from a human donor with chronic lymphocytic leukemia. The sequenced sample was PBMCs, obtained at disease progression, from a patient treated with ibrutinib. The CDR3 reads CASRILGGDEKLFF. For the CDR3, the DNA is TGTGCCAGCAGAATCCTTGGCGGCGATGAAAAACTGTTTTTT. Full variable domain (missing parts from reference TRBV27 and TRBJ1-4): EAQVTQNPRYLITVTGKKLTVTCSQNMNHEYMSWYRQDPGLGLRQIYYSMNVEVTDKGDVPEGYKVSRKEKRNFPLILESPSPNQTSLYFCASRILGGDEKLFFGSGTQLSVL.